What follows are 6 T cell receptor beta chains derived from one specimen sequenced in a study of blood T cell repertoires in COVID-19. The table came from immunoSEQ multiplex PCR; TCRdb's copy has only in-frame clones and leaves some out. The sample includes roughly 67,000 clones, over 85% of them seen just once. The sequenced sample consisted of peripheral blood. The origin of the receptors is a man between 65 and 85 years old with active COVID-19.

This rearrangement joins TRBV4-1 to TRBJ2-5, with TRBD2 as a possible D gene (5 bases). The germline gives CDR1 MGHRA, CDR2 YSYEKL. Trimming left V 3 bases short and J 1 base short, with 12 bases between. The CDR3 totals 15 residues. CDR3 nucleotide sequence: TGCGCCAGCAGCCAGCTGCCGCGGGTCCAAGAGACCCAGTACTTC. Translating it yields CASSQLPRVQETQYF.

The genes are TRBV7-2 and TRBJ2-5, with a possible D match to TRBD2 (5 bases). The CDR3 is 17 amino acids. Trimming stripped 5 bases from V and 0 bases from J, with 19 bases between. The germline V gene has CDR1 SGHTA and CDR2 FQGNSA. CDR3 region: CASSPPGSMVDQETQYF. The DNA of the CDR3 is TGTGCCAGCAGCCCACCGGGGTCGATGGTGGACCAAGAGACCCAGTACTTC.

The chain has TRBV5-8 and TRBJ1-2, with D unclear. V lost 7 bases, J lost 6 bases, and 4 bases lay in between. Germline V gene sequence: CDR1 SGHTS, CDR2 YDEGEE. The length of the CDR3 is 9 residues. The chain's CDR3 is CASRDGYTF. CDR3 DNA sequence: TGTGCCAGCCGGGATGGCTACACCTTC.

Only one count was recorded for this clone. This chain links TRBV11-3 with TRBJ2-3; D not resolved. The V end was cut by 5 bases, the J end by 0 bases, with 12 bases between. The CDR3 contains 15 residues. Germline V gene data show CDR1 as SGHNT and CDR2 as YENEEA. The CDR3: CASSNGPGSTDTQYF. The CDR3 DNA sequence: TGTGCCAGCAGCAATGGGCCAGGAAGCACAGATACGCAGTATTTT.

This sequence joins TRBV7-9 and TRBJ2-1, with TRBD2 matching over 11 bases. V lost 4 bases, J lost 10 bases, and 12 bases stayed unmatched. This CDR3 is built from 16 residues. In germline, CDR1 is SEHNR, CDR2 FQNEAQ (reference sequence). CDR3 in amino acids: CASSSRTSGLNLEQFF. CDR3 nucleotide sequence: TGTGCCAGCAGCTCCCGGACTAGCGGGTTAAATTTGGAGCAGTTCTTC.

J is TRBJ1-2 and V is TRBV5-1, with 7 bases fitting TRBD1. This CDR3 is built from 14 residues. Germline V gene sequence: CDR1 SGHRS, CDR2 YFSETQ. Trimming removed 2 bases from V and 8 bases from J; junction bases left unmatched: 9. The CDR3 reads CASSLVLGGDGYTF. The DNA for the CDR3 is TGCGCCAGCAGCTTAGTGTTAGGGGGCGACGGCTACACCTTC.